Listed below are T cell receptor beta chains from one sample, sequenced in a study of immune evolution from preneoplasia to lung adenocarcinoma. Sequencing used immunoSEQ multiplex PCR; TCRdb keeps in-frame clones, though not all of them. The table includes roughly 4,400 clones, around 77% detected once. Sequenced material: FFPE minimally invasive lung adenocarcinoma tissue. These receptors were obtained from a person aged 60-80 years with lung adenocarcinoma. CDR3s include the opening cysteine and the closing phenylalanine or tryptophan. The D gene is left open where the match is weak. Size is stated for part of the rows, as once, few or many counts, or as a class when the clone is expanded.

v_call	clone_size	d_call	j_call	cdr3_aa	cdr3_nt
TRBV6-1	.	.	TRBJ1-3	CASSDSGNTIYF	TGTGCCAGCAGTGATTCAGGGAACACCATATATTTT
TRBV5-1	.	.	TRBJ2-7	CASSLDGSTGEQYF	TGCGCCAGCAGCTTGGACGGGTCCACGGGGGAGCAGTACTTC
TRBV27	.	.	TRBJ2-3	CASSLSSAVVEDTQYF	TGTGCCAGCAGTTTATCGTCGGCGGTCGTGGAAGATACGCAGTATTTT
TRBV19	.	TRBD2	TRBJ2-2	CASSMDPGLAELFF	TGTGCCAGTAGTATGGACCCAGGACTAGCGGAGCTGTTTTTT
TRBV11-2	once	.	TRBJ2-7	CASSFGSSHYEQYF	TGTGCCAGCAGCTTCGGGTCGTCCCATTACGAGCAGTACTTC
TRBV30	once	.	TRBJ2-5	CAWNSGHSRETQYF	TGTGCCTGGAATTCGGGACACTCACGGGAGACCCAGTACTTC
TRBV6-1	.	.	TRBJ1-1	CASEGVRSLTQAFF	TGTGCCAGCGAGGGGGTCAGATCCTTGACCCAAGCTTTCTTT
TRBV19	.	.	TRBJ2-1	CASTLGGQGNEQFF	TGTGCCAGTACCTTAGGAGGCCAAGGCAATGAGCAGTTCTTC
TRBV11-1	few	TRBD2	TRBJ2-1	CASSRELAGAGNEQFF	TGTGCCAGCAGCCGGGAACTAGCGGGAGCGGGCAATGAGCAGTTCTTC
TRBV7-2	.	TRBD1	TRBJ1-3	CASSQQGRSSGNTIYF	TGTGCCAGCAGCCAACAGGGGAGGAGCTCTGGAAACACCATATATTTT
TRBV6-1	.	TRBD2	TRBJ2-7	CASSEREGGLYEQYF	TGTGCCAGCAGTGAAAGGGAGGGAGGCCTTTACGAGCAGTACTTC
TRBV5-1	.	.	TRBJ1-3	CASSLAWGPPYSGNTIYF	TGCGCCAGCAGCTTGGCTTGGGGGCCGCCATACTCTGGAAACACCATATATTTT
TRBV5-1	few	.	TRBJ2-4	CASSPGGGAKNIQYF	TGCGCCAGCAGCCCCGGAGGTGGCGCCAAAAACATTCAGTACTTC
TRBV14	few	.	TRBJ1-1	CASSPLHTMSNTEAFF	TGTGCCAGCAGCCCCCTCCACACGATGTCGAACACTGAAGCTTTCTTT
TRBV30	.	.	TRBJ2-2	CAWSVFGNTGELFF	TGTGCCTGGAGTGTTTTCGGTAACACCGGGGAGCTGTTTTTT
TRBV7-9	.	.	TRBJ2-7	CASSFRHDEQYF	TGTGCCAGCAGCTTTAGACATGACGAGCAGTACTTC
TRBV27	.	.	TRBJ2-3	CASSLKRTDTQYF	TGTGCCAGCAGTTTAAAGAGGACAGATACGCAGTATTTT
TRBV6-6	.	.	TRBJ1-6	CASSLDTGNSPLHF	TGTGCCAGCAGCCTGGATACAGGGAATTCACCCCTCCACTTT